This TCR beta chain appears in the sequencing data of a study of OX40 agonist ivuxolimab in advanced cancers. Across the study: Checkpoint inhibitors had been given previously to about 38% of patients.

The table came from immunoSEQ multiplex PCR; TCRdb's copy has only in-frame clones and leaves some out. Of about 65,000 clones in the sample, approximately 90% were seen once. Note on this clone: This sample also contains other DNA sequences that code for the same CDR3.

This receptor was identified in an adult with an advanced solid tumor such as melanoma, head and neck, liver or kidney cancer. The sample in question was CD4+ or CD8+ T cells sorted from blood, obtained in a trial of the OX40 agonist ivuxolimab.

This CDR3 reads CASSIGGSYEQYF. The DNA of the CDR3 is TGTGCCAGTAGTATTGGCGGTTCCTACGAGCAGTACTTC. The V call is TRBV19, the J call TRBJ2-7; D not certain. Looked up from germline, CDR1 is LNHDA and CDR2 is SQIVND (reference sequence). The CDR3 is 13 amino acids. V dropped 3 bases and J dropped 1 base, with 7 bases sitting between them.